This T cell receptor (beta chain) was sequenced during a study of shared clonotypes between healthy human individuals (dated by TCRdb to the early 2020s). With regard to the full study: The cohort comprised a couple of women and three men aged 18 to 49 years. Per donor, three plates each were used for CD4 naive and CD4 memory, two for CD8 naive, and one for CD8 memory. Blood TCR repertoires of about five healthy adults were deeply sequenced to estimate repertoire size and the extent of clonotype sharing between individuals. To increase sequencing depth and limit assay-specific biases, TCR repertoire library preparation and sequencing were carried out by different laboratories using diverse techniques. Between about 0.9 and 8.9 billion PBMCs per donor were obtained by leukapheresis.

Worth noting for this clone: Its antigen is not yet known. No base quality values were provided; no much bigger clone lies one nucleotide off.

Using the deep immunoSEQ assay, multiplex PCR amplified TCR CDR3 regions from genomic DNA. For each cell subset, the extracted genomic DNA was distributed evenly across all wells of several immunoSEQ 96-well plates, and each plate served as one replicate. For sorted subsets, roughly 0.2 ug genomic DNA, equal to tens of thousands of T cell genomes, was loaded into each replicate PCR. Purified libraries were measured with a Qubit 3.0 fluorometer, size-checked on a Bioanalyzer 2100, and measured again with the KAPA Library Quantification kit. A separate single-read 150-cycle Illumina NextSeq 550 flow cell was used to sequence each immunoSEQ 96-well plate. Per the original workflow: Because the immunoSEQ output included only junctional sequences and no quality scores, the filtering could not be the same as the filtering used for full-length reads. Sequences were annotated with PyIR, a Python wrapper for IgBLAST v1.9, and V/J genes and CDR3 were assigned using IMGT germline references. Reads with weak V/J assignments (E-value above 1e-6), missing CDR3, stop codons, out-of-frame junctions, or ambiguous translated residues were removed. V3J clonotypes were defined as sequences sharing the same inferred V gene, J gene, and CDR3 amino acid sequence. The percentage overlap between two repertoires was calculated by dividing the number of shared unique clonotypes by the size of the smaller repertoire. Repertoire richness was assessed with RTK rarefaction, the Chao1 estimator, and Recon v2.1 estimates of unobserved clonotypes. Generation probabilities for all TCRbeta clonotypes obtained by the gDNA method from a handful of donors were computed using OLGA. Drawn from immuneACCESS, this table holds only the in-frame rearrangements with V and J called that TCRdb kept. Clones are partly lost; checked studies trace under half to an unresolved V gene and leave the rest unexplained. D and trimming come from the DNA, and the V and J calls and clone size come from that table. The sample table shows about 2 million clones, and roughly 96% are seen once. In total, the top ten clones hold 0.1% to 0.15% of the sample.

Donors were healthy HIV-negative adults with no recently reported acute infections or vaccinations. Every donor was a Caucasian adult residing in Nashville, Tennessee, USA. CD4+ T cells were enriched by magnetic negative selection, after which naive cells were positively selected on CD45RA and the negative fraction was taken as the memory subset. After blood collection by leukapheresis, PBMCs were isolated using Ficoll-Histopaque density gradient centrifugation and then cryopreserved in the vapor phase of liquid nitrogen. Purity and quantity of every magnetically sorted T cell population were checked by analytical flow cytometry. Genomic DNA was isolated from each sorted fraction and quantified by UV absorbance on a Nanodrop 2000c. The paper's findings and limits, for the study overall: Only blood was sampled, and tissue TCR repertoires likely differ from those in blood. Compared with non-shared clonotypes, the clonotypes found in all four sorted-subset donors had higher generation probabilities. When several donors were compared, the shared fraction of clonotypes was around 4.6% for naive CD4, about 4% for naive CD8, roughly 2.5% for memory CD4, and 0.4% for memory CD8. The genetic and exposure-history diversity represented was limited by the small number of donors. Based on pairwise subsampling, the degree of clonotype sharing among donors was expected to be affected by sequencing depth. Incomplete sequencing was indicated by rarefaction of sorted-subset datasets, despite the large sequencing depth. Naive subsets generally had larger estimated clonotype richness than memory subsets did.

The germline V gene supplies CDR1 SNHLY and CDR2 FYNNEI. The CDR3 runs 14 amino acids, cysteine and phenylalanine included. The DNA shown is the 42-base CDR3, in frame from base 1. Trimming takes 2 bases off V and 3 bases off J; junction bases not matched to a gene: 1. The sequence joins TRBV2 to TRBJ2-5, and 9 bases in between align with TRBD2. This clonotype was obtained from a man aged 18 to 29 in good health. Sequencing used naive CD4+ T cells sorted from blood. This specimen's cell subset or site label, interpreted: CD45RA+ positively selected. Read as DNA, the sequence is TGTGCCAGCAGTGAATTAGCGGGGGAAGAGACCCAGTACTTC. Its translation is CASSELAGEETQYF.